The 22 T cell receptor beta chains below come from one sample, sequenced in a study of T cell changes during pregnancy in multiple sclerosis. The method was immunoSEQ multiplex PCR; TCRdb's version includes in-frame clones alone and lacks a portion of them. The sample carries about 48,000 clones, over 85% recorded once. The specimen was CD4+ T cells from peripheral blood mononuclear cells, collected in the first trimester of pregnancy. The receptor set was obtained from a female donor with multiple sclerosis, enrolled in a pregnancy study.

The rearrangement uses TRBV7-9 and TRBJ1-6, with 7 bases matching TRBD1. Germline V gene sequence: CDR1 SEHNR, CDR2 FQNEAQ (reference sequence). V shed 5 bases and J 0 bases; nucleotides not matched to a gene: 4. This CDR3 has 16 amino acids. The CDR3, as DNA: TGTGCCAGCAGCCAGCAGGGGGGCTCCTATAATTCACCCCTCCACTTT. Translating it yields CASSQQGGSYNSPLHF.

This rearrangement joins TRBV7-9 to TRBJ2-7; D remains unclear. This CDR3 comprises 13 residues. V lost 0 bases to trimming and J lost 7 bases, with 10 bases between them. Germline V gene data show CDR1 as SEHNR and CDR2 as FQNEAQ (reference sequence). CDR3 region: CASSLAGASEQYF. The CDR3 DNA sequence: TGTGCCAGCAGCTTAGCTGGAGCGTCAGAGCAGTACTTC.

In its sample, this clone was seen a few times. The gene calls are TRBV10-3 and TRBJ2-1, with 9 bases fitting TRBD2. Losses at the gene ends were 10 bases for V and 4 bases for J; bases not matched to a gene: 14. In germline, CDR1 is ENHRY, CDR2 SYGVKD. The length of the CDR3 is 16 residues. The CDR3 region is CATRSGAGGRYNEQFF. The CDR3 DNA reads TGTGCCACACGATCAGGGGCGGGGGGGAGGTACAATGAGCAGTTCTTC.

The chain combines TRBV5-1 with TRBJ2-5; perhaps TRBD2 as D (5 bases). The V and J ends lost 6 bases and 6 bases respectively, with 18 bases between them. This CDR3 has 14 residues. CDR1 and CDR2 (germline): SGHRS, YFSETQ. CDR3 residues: CASTPDGEGKTQYF. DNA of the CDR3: TGCGCCAGCACCCCAGACGGGGAAGGAAAGACCCAGTACTTC.

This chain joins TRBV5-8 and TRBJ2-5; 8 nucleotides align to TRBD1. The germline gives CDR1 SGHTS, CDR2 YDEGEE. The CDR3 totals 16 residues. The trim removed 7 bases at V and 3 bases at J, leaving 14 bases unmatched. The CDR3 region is CASGQGLTTVEETQYF. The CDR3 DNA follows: TGTGCCAGCGGACAGGGCCTTACCACCGTGGAAGAGACCCAGTACTTC.

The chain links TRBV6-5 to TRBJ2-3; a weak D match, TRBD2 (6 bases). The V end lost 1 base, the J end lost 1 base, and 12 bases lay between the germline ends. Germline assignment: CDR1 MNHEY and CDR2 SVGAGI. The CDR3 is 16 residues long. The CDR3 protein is CASSYWRGSGTDTQYF. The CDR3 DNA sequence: TGTGCCAGCAGTTACTGGAGGGGAAGTGGCACAGATACGCAGTATTTT.

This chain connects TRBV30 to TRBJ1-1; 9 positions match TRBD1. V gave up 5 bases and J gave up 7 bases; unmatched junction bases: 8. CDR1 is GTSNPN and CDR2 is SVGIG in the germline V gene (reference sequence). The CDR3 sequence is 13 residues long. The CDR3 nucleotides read TGTGCCTGGTCGGGGACAGGGCTGATTGAAGCTTTCTTT. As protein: CAWSGTGLIEAFF.

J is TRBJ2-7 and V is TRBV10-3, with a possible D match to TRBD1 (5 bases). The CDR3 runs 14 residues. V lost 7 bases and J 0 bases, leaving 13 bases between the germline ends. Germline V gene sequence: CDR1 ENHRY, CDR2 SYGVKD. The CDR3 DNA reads TGTGCCATCATGGGTTCTGACAGCTCCTACGAGCAGTACTTC. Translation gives CAIMGSDSSYEQYF.

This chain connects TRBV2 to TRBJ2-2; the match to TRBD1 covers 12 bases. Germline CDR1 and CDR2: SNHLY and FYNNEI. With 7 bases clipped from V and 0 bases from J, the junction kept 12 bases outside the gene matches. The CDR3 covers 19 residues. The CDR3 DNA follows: TGTGCCAGCAATTTCCCCCGGGACAGGGGGCCGGCGAACACCGGGGAGCTGTTTTTT. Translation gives CASNFPRDRGPANTGELFF.

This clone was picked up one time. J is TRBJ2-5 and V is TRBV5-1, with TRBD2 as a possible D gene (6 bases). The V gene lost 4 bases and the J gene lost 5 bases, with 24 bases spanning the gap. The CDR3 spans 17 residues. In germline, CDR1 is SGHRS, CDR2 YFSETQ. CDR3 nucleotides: TGCGCCAGCAGCCGGGGTCCCGCGGGGCCTCAAGAGGAGACCCAGTACTTC. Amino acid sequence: CASSRGPAGPQEETQYF. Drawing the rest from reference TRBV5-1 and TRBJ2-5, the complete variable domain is KAGVTQTPRYLIKTRGQQVTLSCSPISGHRSVSWYQQTPGQGLQFLFEYFSETQRNKGNFPGRFSGRQFSNSRSEMNVSTLELGDSALYLCASSRGPAGPQEETQYFGPGTRLLVL.

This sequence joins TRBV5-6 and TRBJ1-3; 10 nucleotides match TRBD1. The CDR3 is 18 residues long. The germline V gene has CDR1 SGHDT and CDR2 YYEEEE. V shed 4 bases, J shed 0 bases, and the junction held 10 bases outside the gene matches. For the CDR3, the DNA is TGTGCCAGCAGCCCGACAGGGGGCAGCTTGTTCTCTGGAAACACCATATATTTT. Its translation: CASSPTGGSLFSGNTIYF.

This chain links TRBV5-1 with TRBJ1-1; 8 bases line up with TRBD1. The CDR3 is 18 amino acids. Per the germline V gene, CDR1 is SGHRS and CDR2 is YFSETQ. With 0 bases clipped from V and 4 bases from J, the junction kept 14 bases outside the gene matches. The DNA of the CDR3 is TGCGCCAGCAGCTTGGGGGGATCCGGGACAGGACGGACCACTGAAGCTTTCTTT. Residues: CASSLGGSGTGRTTEAFF. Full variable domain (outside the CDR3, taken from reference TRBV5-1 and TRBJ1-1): KAGVTQTPRYLIKTRGQQVTLSCSPISGHRSVSWYQQTPGQGLQFLFEYFSETQRNKGNFPGRFSGRQFSNSRSEMNVSTLELGDSALYLCASSLGGSGTGRTTEAFFGQGTRLTVV.

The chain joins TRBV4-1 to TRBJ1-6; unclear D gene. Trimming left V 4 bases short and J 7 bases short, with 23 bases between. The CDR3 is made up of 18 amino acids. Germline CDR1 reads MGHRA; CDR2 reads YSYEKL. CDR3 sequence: CASSPPLKEAVYNSPLHF. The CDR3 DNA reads TGCGCCAGCAGCCCCCCTCTTAAGGAGGCAGTCTACAATTCACCCCTCCACTTT.

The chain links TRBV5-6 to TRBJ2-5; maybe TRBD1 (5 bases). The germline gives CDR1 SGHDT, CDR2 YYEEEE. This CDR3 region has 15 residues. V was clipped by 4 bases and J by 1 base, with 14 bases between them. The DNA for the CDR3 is TGTGCCAGCAGCCTACAACAGGAACTCCAAGAGACCCAGTACTTC. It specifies CASSLQQELQETQYF.

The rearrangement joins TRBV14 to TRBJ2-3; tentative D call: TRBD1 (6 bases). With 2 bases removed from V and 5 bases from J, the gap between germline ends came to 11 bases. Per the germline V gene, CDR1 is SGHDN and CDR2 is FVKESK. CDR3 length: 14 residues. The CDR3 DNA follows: TGTGCCAGCAGCCAACGCCGGGACAAAGATACGCAGTATTTT. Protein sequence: CASSQRRDKDTQYF.

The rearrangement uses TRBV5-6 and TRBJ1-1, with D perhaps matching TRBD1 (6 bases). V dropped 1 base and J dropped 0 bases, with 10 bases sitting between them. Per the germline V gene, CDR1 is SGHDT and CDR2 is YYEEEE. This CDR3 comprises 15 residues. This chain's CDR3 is CASSLQGRMNTEAFF. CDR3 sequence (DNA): TGTGCCAGCAGCTTGCAGGGGCGCATGAACACTGAAGCTTTCTTT.

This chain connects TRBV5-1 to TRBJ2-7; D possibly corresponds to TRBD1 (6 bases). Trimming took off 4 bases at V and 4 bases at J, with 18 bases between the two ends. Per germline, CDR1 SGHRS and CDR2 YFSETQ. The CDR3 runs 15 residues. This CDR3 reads CASSPAAGTLYEQYF. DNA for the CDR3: TGCGCCAGCAGCCCCGCCGCCGGGACATTGTACGAGCAGTACTTC.

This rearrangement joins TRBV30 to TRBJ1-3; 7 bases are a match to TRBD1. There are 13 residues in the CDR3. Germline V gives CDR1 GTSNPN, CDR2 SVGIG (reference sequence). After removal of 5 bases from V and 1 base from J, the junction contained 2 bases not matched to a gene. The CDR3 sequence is CAWARGSGNTIYF. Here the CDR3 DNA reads TGTGCCTGGGCCAGGGGGTCTGGAAACACCATATATTTT.

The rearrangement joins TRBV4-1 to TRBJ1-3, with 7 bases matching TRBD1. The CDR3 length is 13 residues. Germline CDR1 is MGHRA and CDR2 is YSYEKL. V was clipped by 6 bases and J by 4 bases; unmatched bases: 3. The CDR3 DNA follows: TGCGCCAGCAGACAGACAGGGGGAAACACCATATATTTT. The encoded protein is CASRQTGGNTIYF.

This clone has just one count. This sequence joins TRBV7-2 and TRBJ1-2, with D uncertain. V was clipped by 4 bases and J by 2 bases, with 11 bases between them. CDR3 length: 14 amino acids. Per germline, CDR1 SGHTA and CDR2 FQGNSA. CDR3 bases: TGTGCCAGCAGCTCGCCACATGCAAACTATGGCTACACCTTC. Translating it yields CASSSPHANYGYTF.

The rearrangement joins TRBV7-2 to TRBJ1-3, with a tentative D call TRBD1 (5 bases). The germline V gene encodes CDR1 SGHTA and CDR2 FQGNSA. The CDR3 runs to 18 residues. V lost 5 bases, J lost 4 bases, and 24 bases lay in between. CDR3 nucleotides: TGTGCCAGCAGCCCCCTGCCTGTACAGGTTCACGCGGGAAACACCATATATTTT. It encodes CASSPLPVQVHAGNTIYF.

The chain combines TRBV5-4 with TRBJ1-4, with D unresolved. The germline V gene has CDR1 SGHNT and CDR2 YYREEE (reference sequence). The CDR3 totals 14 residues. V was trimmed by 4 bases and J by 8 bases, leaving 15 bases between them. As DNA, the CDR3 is TGTGCCAGCAGCGGAGGACTAGGCGGAGAAAAACTGTTTTTT. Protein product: CASSGGLGGEKLFF.